The 15 T cell receptor beta chains below all came from one sample that was sequenced in a study of shared clonotypes between healthy human individuals. The table came from immunoSEQ multiplex PCR; TCRdb's copy has only in-frame clones and leaves some out. This table has roughly 2,300,000 clones, 85% to 95% appearing once. The specimen sequenced was naive CD4+ T cells from PBMCs. As for subset: CD45RA+ positively selected. These receptors were taken from a man aged 18-30 years in good health. Some clones in this sample may be carry-over from other donors' samples.

The chain combines TRBV9 with TRBJ2-7; D gene uncertain. The ends were cut back, 4 bases at V and 0 bases at J, with 11 bases in the middle. Germline values: CDR1 SGDLS, CDR2 YYNGEE. This CDR3 has 14 amino acids. CDR3 DNA sequence: TGTGCCAGCAGCCCCCGGCCAGACTCCTACGAGCAGTACTTC. This translates into CASSPRPDSYEQYF.

The genes are TRBV15 and TRBJ1-4; D is unclear. V was clipped by 5 bases and J by 4 bases, with 5 bases between them. The germline V gene encodes CDR1 LNHNV and CDR2 YYDKDF (reference sequence). The CDR3 sequence is 12 residues long. CDR3 amino acids: CATSRYNEKLFF. Written as DNA, the CDR3 is TGTGCCACCAGCCGATATAATGAAAAACTGTTTTTT.

The J gene is TRBJ1-2, the V gene TRBV27; D is unresolved. The germline CDR1 and CDR2 sequences are MNHEY and SMNVEV (reference sequence). V lost 2 bases, J lost 4 bases, and 11 bases lay in between. The CDR3 length is 14 residues. This CDR3 is CASSLAASPYGYTF. CDR3 in DNA: TGTGCCAGCAGTTTAGCCGCCAGCCCCTATGGCTACACCTTC.

This clone was counted between two and nine times. The chain is built from TRBV7-9 and TRBJ1-3, with D possibly TRBD1 on 6 matching bases. Deletions cut 5 bases from V and 4 bases from J, with 15 bases between. The CDR3 is made up of 15 amino acids. The V gene's germline CDR1 is SEHNR and CDR2 FQNEAQ (reference sequence). The CDR3 spells CASSPPGGRGNTIYF. The CDR3 bases are TGTGCCAGCAGCCCACCCGGGGGCAGAGGAAACACCATATATTTT.

The table lists this clone with a count of one. The CDR3 is CASSGSGVQPQHF. Here the CDR3 DNA reads TGTGCCAGCAGCGGCTCAGGGGTCCAGCCCCAGCATTTT. The genes are TRBV9 and TRBJ1-5; D perhaps matches TRBD1 (6 bases). The CDR3 consists of 13 residues. Germline-derived CDR1 and CDR2 are SGDLS and YYNGEE. V was shortened by 3 bases and J by 7 bases, with 11 bases between the two germline ends.

This clone was seen a single time. This chain links TRBV2 with TRBJ2-2; D may be TRBD1 or TRBD2 (5 bases each). This CDR3 has 15 residues. Trimming removed 6 bases at V and 6 bases at J, with 17 bases between. Germline V lookup: CDR1 SNHLY, CDR2 FYNNEI. DNA of the CDR3: TGTGCCAGCAGCCCACGACTGGGACCCGCCGGGGAGCTGTTTTTT. This gives the protein CASSPRLGPAGELFF. Drawing the rest from reference TRBV2 and TRBJ2-2, the complete variable domain is EPEVTQTPSHQVTQMGQEVILRCVPISNHLYFYWYRQILGQKVEFLVSFYNNEISEKSEIFDDQFSVERPDGSNFTLKIRSTKLEDSAMYFCASSPRLGPAGELFFGEGSRLTVL.

The chain is built from TRBV7-7 and TRBJ2-5; 8 nucleotides agree with TRBD1. This CDR3 has 16 amino acids. V lost 2 bases, J lost 1 base, and 6 bases stayed unmatched. CDR1 is SSHAT and CDR2 is FNYEAQ in the germline V gene (reference sequence). The CDR3 DNA reads TGTGCCAGCAGCTTACGGGCAGGGGGCCCCCAAGAGACCCAGTACTTC. This sequence encodes CASSLRAGGPQETQYF.

This chain uses TRBV5-4 with TRBJ2-7; tentative D call: TRBD1 (5 bases). The CDR3 totals 13 residues. Germline V gene lookup returns CDR1 SGHNT and CDR2 YYREEE (reference sequence). Trimming took off 3 bases at V and 2 bases at J, with 9 bases between the two ends. The DNA for the CDR3 is TGTGCCAGCAGCTCACAGGATACCTACGAGCAGTACTTC. Protein sequence: CASSSQDTYEQYF.

V gene TRBV10-3 combines with J gene TRBJ1-2; the D gene is possibly TRBD1 (5 bases). The CDR3 runs to 16 residues. CDR1 and CDR2 (germline): ENHRY, SYGVKD. Trimming removed 2 bases at V and 2 bases at J, with 15 bases between. CDR3 loop: CAISERVAGRNYGYTF. Written as DNA, the CDR3 is TGTGCCATCAGTGAGCGAGTGGCAGGGCGGAACTATGGCTACACCTTC.

CDR3 amino acids: CASSPANLKAVEAFF. CDR3 bases: TGTGCCAGCAGTCCCGCGAATTTGAAGGCTGTTGAAGCTTTCTTT. V usage is TRBV28 and J usage is TRBJ1-1, with D unresolved. The germline CDR1 and CDR2 sequences are MDHEN and SYDVKM. V gave up 5 bases and J gave up 7 bases, with 20 bases separating them. The CDR3 sequence is 15 residues long. The complete variable domain, with remaining parts taken from reference TRBV28 and TRBJ1-1, reads DVKVTQSSRYLVKRTGEKVFLECVQDMDHENMFWYRQDPGLGLRLIYFSYDVKMKEKGDIPEGYSVSREKKERFSLILESASTNQTSMYLCASSPANLKAVEAFFGQGTRLTVV.

V is TRBV5-4 and J is TRBJ2-3; D remains ambiguous. Trimming took 4 bases from V and 3 from J, leaving 9 bases between them. The CDR3 spans 13 residues. Germline CDR1 SGHNT, CDR2 YYREEE (reference sequence). CDR3 in amino acids: CASSTLPTDTQYF. The DNA for the CDR3 is TGTGCCAGCAGCACACTTCCGACAGATACGCAGTATTTT. Looking up the rest from reference TRBV5-4 and TRBJ2-3 gives the full variable domain: ETGVTQSPTHLIKTRGQQVTLRCSSQSGHNTVSWYQQALGQGPQFIFQYYREEENGRGNFPPRFSGLQFPNYSSELNVNALELDDSALYLCASSTLPTDTQYFGPGTRLTVL.

This sequence joins TRBV4-1 and TRBJ1-2; D uncertain. CDR1 and CDR2 from the germline V gene are MGHRA and YSYEKL. The CDR3 covers 15 residues. Between the trimmed V and J ends, which lost 0 bases and 4 bases, there was a span of 12 bases. The CDR3 sequence is CASSQDTSRVYGYTF. In DNA form, the CDR3 reads TGCGCCAGCAGCCAAGACACATCAAGAGTCTATGGCTACACCTTC.

The J gene is TRBJ2-7, the V gene TRBV4-3; 9 bases match TRBD2. V was clipped by 3 bases and J by 3 bases; unmatched bases: 9. CDR3 length equals 16 residues. Germline assignment: CDR1 LGHNA and CDR2 YSLEER. The CDR3 loop is CASSHARTSEIYEQYF. The CDR3 region has the DNA TGCGCCAGCAGCCACGCCCGGACTAGCGAAATCTACGAGCAGTACTTC.

This sequence joins TRBV4-1 and TRBJ2-2; D uncertain. This CDR3 region has 16 residues. V was clipped by 0 bases and J by 1 base, with 9 bases between them. Germline lookup yields CDR1 MGHRA and CDR2 YSYEKL. The CDR3, as DNA: TGCGCCAGCAGCCAAGATTGGTGGGGGAACACCGGGGAGCTGTTTTTT. Its protein product is CASSQDWWGNTGELFF.

The V gene is TRBV19, the J gene TRBJ1-4; 9 bases map to TRBD1. Germline trimming cut 9 bases from V and 0 bases from J; bases unmatched to any gene: 14. The germline CDR1 and CDR2 sequences are LNHDA and SQIVND (reference sequence). This CDR3 comprises 18 residues. The CDR3: CASNRGQGLGATNEKLFF. CDR3 DNA: TGTGCCAGCAACAGAGGACAGGGGCTGGGGGCAACTAATGAAAAACTGTTTTTT.